Below are 4 T cell receptor beta chains sequenced from a single sample in a study of EBV T-cell therapy then PD-1 blockade in nasopharyngeal carcinoma. These receptors have no identified antigens. This sample's treatment: AdE1-LMPpoly-expanded autologous EBV-specific T-cell therapy followed by anti-PD-1 nivolumab. The method was immunoSEQ multiplex PCR; TCRdb's version includes in-frame clones alone and lacks a portion of them. The sample shows about 23,000 clones, roughly 84% of them seen only once. Sequenced material: CD8+ T cells from blood, taken around day 60 from a patient whose treatment included autologous EBV-specific T cells and nivolumab. These receptors were obtained from a man between 35 and 55 years old with nasopharyngeal carcinoma.

This chain uses TRBV6-5 with TRBJ2-2; D possibly corresponds to TRBD2 (5 bases). This CDR3 spans 14 amino acids. CDR1 is MNHEY, CDR2 SVGAGI, per germline. V dropped 0 bases and J dropped 6 bases, with 8 bases sitting between them. The CDR3 protein is CASSYSVGAGELFF. The CDR3 region has the DNA TGTGCCAGCAGTTACTCGGTGGGAGCCGGGGAGCTGTTTTTT.

A single count supports this clone. This sequence joins TRBV7-6 and TRBJ2-5; no clear D gene. This CDR3 has 15 amino acids. Germline lookup yields CDR1 SGHVS and CDR2 FNYEAQ. Trimming removed 3 bases at V and 2 bases at J, with 13 bases between. The CDR3 spells CASSLAWSPQETQYF. CDR3 nucleotides: TGTGCCAGCAGCTTGGCCTGGTCACCTCAAGAGACCCAGTACTTC.

The chain has TRBV7-6 and TRBJ1-2, with 7 positions matching TRBD1. V lost 2 bases to trimming and J lost 7 bases; unmatched junction nucleotides: 4. Looked up from germline, CDR1 is SGHVS and CDR2 is FNYEAQ. This CDR3 contains 13 residues. The CDR3, as DNA: TGTGCCAGCAGCTTACAAGGGGGCGGTGGCTACACCTTC. This sequence encodes CASSLQGGGGYTF.

The chain employs TRBV7-9 and TRBJ1-6; D gene uncertain. Between the trimmed V and J ends, which lost 1 base and 10 bases, there was a span of 5 bases. Germline CDR1 is SEHNR and CDR2 is FQNEAQ (reference sequence). The length of the CDR3 is 12 residues. The CDR3 DNA reads TGTGCCAGCAGCTTAGGAGGATCACCCCTCCACTTT. Translation: CASSLGGSPLHF.